The 18 T cell receptor beta chains reported below all come from one sample, sequenced in a study of naive and memory T cell subsets. An equimolar mix of two oligonucleotides served as the beta constant-region primer for TRBC1 and TRBC2. TCRdb reprocessed the UMI-ligation and nested PCR reads with MiXCR, giving one entry per CDR3 protein. The sample has some 150,000 distinct CDR3 sequences, about a sixth seen once; the top ten hold roughly 0.14%. Sample: naive CD4+ T cells from blood. These receptors were obtained from a human donor in good health.

This clonotype occurred a few times. The gene calls are TRBV29-1 and TRBJ2-7, with a possible D match to TRBD1 (5 bases). The CDR3 runs to 14 residues. Trimming shortened V by 7 bases and J by 2 bases, and 18 bases separated the two germline ends. CDR1 and CDR2 from the germline V gene are SQVTM and ANQGSEA. The CDR3 coding sequence is TGCAGCGCGCTTGTGCAGGGCTCACCCTACGAGCAGTACTTC. Amino acids: CSALVQGSPYEQYF.

This clonotype has a count of ten or more. J is TRBJ2-1 and V is TRBV3-1, with 7 bases fitting TRBD2. Germline CDR1 LGHDT, CDR2 YNNKEL (reference sequence). V dropped 6 bases and J dropped 9; count of bases not matched to a gene: 20. The CDR3 contains 17 residues. The CDR3 here is CASRRTGTIALSGEQFF. DNA for the CDR3: TGTGCCAGCAGACGTACGGGGACTATAGCGTTGAGTGGTGAGCAGTTCTTC.

This clonotype was found many times. V usage is TRBV18 and J usage is TRBJ1-1; tentative D call: TRBD1 (5 bases). V shed 2 bases and J shed 1 base, with 11 bases lying between them. The germline gives CDR1 KGHSH, CDR2 LQKENI. The CDR3 extends over 15 amino acids. The CDR3 sequence is CASSPLSGQNTEAFF. For the CDR3, the DNA is TGTGCCAGCTCACCATTATCAGGACAGAACACTGAAGCTTTCTTT.

The J gene is TRBJ1-4, the V gene TRBV29-1; TRBD1 agrees at 8 bases. V dropped 4 bases and J dropped 0; count of bases not matched to a gene: 10. The CDR3 covers 17 residues. The V gene's germline CDR1 is SQVTM and CDR2 ANQGSEA. The chain's CDR3 is CSVAGTDRDTTNEKLFF. As DNA, the CDR3 is TGCAGCGTTGCCGGCACGGACAGGGACACAACTAATGAAAAACTGTTTTTT.

This clonotype was counted between two and nine times. V and J are TRBV28 and TRBJ2-1; D assignment may be TRBD1 or TRBD2 (6 bases each). This CDR3 spans 17 amino acids. Trimming took off 0 bases at V and 2 bases at J, with 14 bases between the two ends. Germline V gene sequence: CDR1 MDHEN, CDR2 SYDVKM. The CDR3 coding sequence is TGTGCCAGCAGTTTATGGCGTGGAGGGGACACCTACAATGAGCAGTTCTTC. Residues: CASSLWRGGDTYNEQFF.

This clonotype was picked up a small number of times. This rearrangement joins TRBV13 to TRBJ2-5, with D maybe TRBD1 (5 bases). The V end was cut by 7 bases, the J end by 2 bases, with 11 bases between. Germline CDR1 PRHDT, CDR2 FYEKMQ (reference sequence). The CDR3 extends over 13 amino acids. CDR3 bases: TGTGCCAGCAACTTTAGGACACAAGAGACCCAGTACTTC. Translating gives CASNFRTQETQYF. Based on the CDR3 plus reference TRBV13 and TRBJ2-5, the full variable domain is AAGVIQSPRHLIKEKRETATLKCYPIPRHDTVYWYQQGPGQDPQFLISFYEKMQSDKGSIPDRFSAQQFSDYHSELNMSSLELGDSALYFCASNFRTQETQYFGPGTRLLVL.

In this sample, this clonotype turned up a few times. This chain connects TRBV6-1 to TRBJ2-1, with 9 bases that match TRBD2. CDR1 and CDR2 (germline): MNHNS, SASEGT. The ends lost 9 bases at V and 3 bases at J; junction bases unmatched: 6. The CDR3 spans 14 residues. For the CDR3, the DNA is TGTGCCAGTGCTAGCGGGACCTTCTACAATGAGCAGTTCTTC. Translating gives CASASGTFYNEQFF.

This clonotype was seen only a few times. This chain connects TRBV28 to TRBJ1-1; no definite D call. Germline CDR1 reads MDHEN; CDR2 reads SYDVKM. The CDR3 consists of 16 residues. The V gene lost 2 bases and the J gene lost 6 bases, with 19 bases spanning the gap. The CDR3 coding sequence is TGTGCCAGCAGTTTAGGTAGGGTTTCAAGTGGGGCTGAAGCTTTCTTT. Protein: CASSLGRVSSGAEAFF.

This chain joins TRBV24-1 and TRBJ2-5; D not certain. V shed 2 bases and J shed 1 base, with 4 bases lying between them. Germline loops: CDR1 KGHDR, CDR2 SFDVKD. This CDR3 is 13 amino acids long. CDR3 in amino acids: CATSDSAQETQYF. The CDR3 coding sequence is TGTGCCACCAGTGATTCCGCCCAAGAGACCCAGTACTTC.

Only a few counts were recorded for this clonotype. The chain is built from TRBV6-2 or TRBV6-3 and TRBJ1-1; a weak D match, TRBD1 (6 bases). V lost 5 bases to trimming and J lost 1 base, with 20 bases between them. This CDR3 has 17 amino acids. The V gene's germline CDR1 is MNHEY and CDR2 SVGEGT. This chain's CDR3 is CASSISGTRAGNTEAFF. CDR3 in DNA: TGTGCCAGCAGTATTTCCGGGACAAGGGCTGGGAACACTGAAGCTTTCTTT.

The rearrangement joins TRBV20-1 to TRBJ2-1, with 9 bases matching TRBD2. CDR1 is DFQATT and CDR2 is SNEGSKA in the germline V gene (reference sequence). This CDR3 has 15 amino acids. V was clipped by 5 bases and J by 3 bases; unmatched bases: 8. The CDR3 coding sequence is TGCAGTGCTGGCCTAGCGGGACGAATCTACAATGAGCAGTTCTTC. It encodes CSAGLAGRIYNEQFF.

The V gene is TRBV12-3 or TRBV12-4, the J gene TRBJ1-2; D gene unclear. Trimming took off 3 bases at V and 5 bases at J, with 7 bases between the two ends. This CDR3 has 12 amino acids. DNA of the CDR3: TGTGCCAGCAGTTTGATCGATTATGGCTACACCTTC. It is translated as CASSLIDYGYTF.

There are many counts of this clonotype. V and J are TRBV5-6 and TRBJ2-3; tentatively, D is TRBD2 (6 bases). The germline V and J ends were trimmed by 4 bases and 13 bases, with 16 bases remaining between them. Germline loops: CDR1 SGHDT, CDR2 YYEEEE. The CDR3 consists of 12 residues. CDR3 region: CASSGGRDKKYF. The CDR3 DNA reads as TGTGCCAGCAGCGGAGGGCGGGATAAGAAGTATTTT.

This clonotype has a handful of counts. This sequence joins TRBV29-1 and TRBJ2-7; 9 positions agree with TRBD2. The germline CDR1 and CDR2 sequences are SQVTM and ANQGSEA. The CDR3 runs 14 residues. Germline trimming cut 6 bases from V and 6 bases from J; bases unmatched to any gene: 12. The CDR3 sequence is CSVDDLAGVSEQYF. Here the CDR3 DNA reads TGCAGCGTCGACGACTTAGCGGGAGTAAGCGAGCAGTACTTC.

This clonotype was seen more than once but under ten times. This chain connects TRBV7-9 to TRBJ2-7, with D maybe TRBD1 (5 bases). Germline CDR1 SEHNR, CDR2 FQNEAQ (reference sequence). V lost 1 base to trimming and J lost 0 bases, with 13 bases between them. CDR3 length: 16 amino acids. CDR3 residues: CASSLDSWTSSYEQYF. DNA of the CDR3: TGTGCCAGCAGCTTAGATAGCTGGACAAGCTCCTACGAGCAGTACTTC.

This clonotype occurred a few times. The chain recombines TRBV6-5 with TRBJ2-7; possible D gene TRBD2, 6 bases. CDR1 MNHEY and CDR2 SVGAGI come from the germline V gene. Between the trimmed V and J ends, which lost 0 bases and 0 bases, there was a span of 12 bases. The CDR3 covers 16 residues. The CDR3 DNA is TGTGCCAGCAGTTACTCTGAGCGGGTCGACTCCTACGAGCAGTACTTC. This gives the protein CASSYSERVDSYEQYF.

The chain is built from TRBV20-1 and TRBJ2-7; 7 bases align to TRBD1. The CDR3 has 14 residues. Trimming took 1 base from V and 2 from J; bases not matched to a gene: 5. Germline V gives CDR1 DFQATT, CDR2 SNEGSKA (reference sequence). This CDR3 reads CSARVGDRTYEQYF. As DNA, the CDR3 is TGCAGTGCTAGAGTAGGGGACAGAACCTACGAGCAGTACTTC.

This clonotype has just a few counts. This chain uses TRBV11-2 with TRBJ2-1; D not certain. This CDR3 spans 15 amino acids. In germline, CDR1 is SGHAT, CDR2 FQNNGV. V shed 3 bases and J shed 2 bases, with 11 bases lying between them. The CDR3 reads CASSFLGNTYNEQFF. Written as DNA, the CDR3 is TGTGCCAGCAGCTTCTTGGGTAACACCTACAATGAGCAGTTCTTC.